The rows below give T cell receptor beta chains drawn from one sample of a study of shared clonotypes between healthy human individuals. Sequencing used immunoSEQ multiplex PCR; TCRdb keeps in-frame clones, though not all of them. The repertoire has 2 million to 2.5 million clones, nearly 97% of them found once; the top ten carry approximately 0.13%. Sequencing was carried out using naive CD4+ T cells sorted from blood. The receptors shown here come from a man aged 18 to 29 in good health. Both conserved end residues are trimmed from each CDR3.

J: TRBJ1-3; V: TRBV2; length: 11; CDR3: ASRANSGNTIY
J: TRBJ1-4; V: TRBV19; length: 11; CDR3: ASSTGVREKLF
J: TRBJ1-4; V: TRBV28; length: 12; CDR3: ASSSPSTNEKLF
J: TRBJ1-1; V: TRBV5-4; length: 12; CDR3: ASTSTGGNTEAF
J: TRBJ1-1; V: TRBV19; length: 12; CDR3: ASSIVSTLTEAF
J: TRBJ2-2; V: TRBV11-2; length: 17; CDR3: ASSLGLRGENPNTGELF
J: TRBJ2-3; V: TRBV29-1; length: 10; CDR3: SGGQVSDTQY
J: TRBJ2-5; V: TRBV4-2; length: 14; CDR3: ASSPSISGIQETQY
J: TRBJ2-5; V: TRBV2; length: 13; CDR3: ASSDAGLASETQY
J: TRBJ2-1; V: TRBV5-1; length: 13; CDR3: ASSLRGLPYNEQF
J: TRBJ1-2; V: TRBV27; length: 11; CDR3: ASRDRANYGYT
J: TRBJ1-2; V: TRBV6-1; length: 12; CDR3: ASSSEGVNYGYT
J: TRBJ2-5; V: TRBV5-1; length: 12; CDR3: ASSETGGEETQY
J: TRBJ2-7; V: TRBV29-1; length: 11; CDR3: SVEVPGYYEQY
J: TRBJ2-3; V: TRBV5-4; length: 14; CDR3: ASSLFSGRQLGTQY
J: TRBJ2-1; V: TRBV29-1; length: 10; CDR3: SVEYRYNEQF
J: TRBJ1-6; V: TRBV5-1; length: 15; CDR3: ASSARDPSSYNSPLH
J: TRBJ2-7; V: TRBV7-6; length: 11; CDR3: ASSFTSGAEQY
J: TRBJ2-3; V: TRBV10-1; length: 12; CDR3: ASSELRAADTQY
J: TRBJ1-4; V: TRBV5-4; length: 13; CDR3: ASSLAWGRDEKLF
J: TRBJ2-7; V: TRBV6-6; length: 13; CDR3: ASSSGLVKAGEQY
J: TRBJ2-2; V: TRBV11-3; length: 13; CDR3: ASSLDGGHTGELF
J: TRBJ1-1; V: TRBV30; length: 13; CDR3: AWSVRRVEGTEAF
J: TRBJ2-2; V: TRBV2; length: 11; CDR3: ASKRESTGELF
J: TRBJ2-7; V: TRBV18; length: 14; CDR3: ASSPPTDRGRYEQY
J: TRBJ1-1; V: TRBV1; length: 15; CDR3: TSSQEGKGPMNTEAF
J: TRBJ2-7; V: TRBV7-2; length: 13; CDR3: ASSQLAGGFYEQY
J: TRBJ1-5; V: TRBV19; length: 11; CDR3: ASSGQAQGPQH
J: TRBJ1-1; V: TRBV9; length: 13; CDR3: ASSGDRGRYTEAF
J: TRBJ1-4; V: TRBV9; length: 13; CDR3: ASSGTGALDEKLF
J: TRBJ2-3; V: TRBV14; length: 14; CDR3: ASSRQLAGGTDTQY
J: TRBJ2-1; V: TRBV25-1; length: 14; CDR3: ASSEFPGGSYNEQF
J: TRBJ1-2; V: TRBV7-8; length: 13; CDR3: ASSLVDSANYGYT
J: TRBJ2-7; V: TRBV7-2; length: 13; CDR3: ASSLVSSGSYKQY
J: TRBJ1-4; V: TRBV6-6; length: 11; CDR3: ASSYRQKEKLF
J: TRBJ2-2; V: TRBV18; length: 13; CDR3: ASSPGLAGTGELF
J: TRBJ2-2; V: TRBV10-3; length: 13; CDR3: AISHDSPNTGELF
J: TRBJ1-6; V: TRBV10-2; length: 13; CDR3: ASSEKVGDSSPLH